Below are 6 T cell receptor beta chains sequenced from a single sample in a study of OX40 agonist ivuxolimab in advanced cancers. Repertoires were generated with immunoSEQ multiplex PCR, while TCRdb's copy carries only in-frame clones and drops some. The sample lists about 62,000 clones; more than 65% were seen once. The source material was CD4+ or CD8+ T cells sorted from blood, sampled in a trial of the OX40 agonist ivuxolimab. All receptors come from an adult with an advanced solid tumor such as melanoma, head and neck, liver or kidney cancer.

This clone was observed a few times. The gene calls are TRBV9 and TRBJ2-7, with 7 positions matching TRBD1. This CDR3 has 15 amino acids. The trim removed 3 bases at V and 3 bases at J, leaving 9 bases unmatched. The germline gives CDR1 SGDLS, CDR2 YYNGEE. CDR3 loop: CASSEGPGQLYEQYF. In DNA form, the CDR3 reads TGTGCCAGCAGCGAGGGCCCGGGACAGCTCTACGAGCAGTACTTC.

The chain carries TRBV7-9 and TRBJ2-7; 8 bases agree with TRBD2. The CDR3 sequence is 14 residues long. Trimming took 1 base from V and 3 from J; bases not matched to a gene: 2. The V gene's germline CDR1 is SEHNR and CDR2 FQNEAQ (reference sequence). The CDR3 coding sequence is TGTGCCAGCAGCTTAGTGGCGGGAGGCTACGAGCAGTACTTC. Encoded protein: CASSLVAGGYEQYF.

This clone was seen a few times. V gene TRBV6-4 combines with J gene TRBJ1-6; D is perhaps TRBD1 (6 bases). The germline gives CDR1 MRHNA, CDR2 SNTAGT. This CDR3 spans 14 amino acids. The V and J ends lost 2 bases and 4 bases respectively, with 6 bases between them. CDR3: CASSDQGYNSPLHF. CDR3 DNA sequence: TGTGCCAGCAGTGACCAGGGGTATAATTCACCCCTCCACTTT.

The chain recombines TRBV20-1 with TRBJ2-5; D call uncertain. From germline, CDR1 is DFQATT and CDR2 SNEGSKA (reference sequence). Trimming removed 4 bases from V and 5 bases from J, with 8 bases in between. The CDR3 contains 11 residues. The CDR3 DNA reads TGCAGTGCTAAGGGTTTGGAGACCCAGTACTTC. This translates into CSAKGLETQYF.

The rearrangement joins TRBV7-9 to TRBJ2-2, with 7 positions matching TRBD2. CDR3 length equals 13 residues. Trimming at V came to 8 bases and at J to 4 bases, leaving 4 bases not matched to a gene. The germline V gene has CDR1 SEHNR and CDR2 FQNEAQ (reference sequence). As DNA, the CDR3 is TGTGCCAGCGGGAGGGCGGGCACCGGGGAGCTGTTTTTT. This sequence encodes CASGRAGTGELFF.

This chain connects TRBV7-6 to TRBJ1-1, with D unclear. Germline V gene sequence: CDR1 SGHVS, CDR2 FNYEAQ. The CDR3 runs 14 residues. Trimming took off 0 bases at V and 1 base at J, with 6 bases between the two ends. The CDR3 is CASSLAGENTEAFF. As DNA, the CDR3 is TGTGCCAGCAGCTTAGCCGGAGAGAACACTGAAGCTTTCTTT.